This record looks at one T cell receptor (beta chain) sequence and its context. As to time point: baseline pretreatment blood. Treatment denoted: 15 Gy SBRT to primary tumor, nephrectomy 4 weeks later. Clones were sequenced by immunoSEQ multiplex PCR, and TCRdb holds only the in-frame ones, with some missing. The table lists approximately 140,000 clones, 88% of them singletons, with 4.1% in the top ten. This specimen belongs to a study of radiation and T cells in renal cell carcinoma. Germline CDR1 is SGHVS and CDR2 is FQNEAQ. V was pared by 1 base and J by 8 bases, with 9 bases of the junction left unmatched. The CDR3 covers 17 residues.

This sample comprised blood, obtained from a patient whose treatment included radiotherapy and nephrectomy. This chain joins TRBV7-8 and TRBJ2-1, with 12 bases identical to TRBD2. The receptor was derived from a woman aged 70-85 years with renal cell carcinoma. CDR3 sequence: CASSLGRTSGGSYEQFF. In DNA, the CDR3 is TGTGCCAGCAGCTTAGGGAGAACTAGCGGGGGGAGTTATGAGCAGTTCTTC.